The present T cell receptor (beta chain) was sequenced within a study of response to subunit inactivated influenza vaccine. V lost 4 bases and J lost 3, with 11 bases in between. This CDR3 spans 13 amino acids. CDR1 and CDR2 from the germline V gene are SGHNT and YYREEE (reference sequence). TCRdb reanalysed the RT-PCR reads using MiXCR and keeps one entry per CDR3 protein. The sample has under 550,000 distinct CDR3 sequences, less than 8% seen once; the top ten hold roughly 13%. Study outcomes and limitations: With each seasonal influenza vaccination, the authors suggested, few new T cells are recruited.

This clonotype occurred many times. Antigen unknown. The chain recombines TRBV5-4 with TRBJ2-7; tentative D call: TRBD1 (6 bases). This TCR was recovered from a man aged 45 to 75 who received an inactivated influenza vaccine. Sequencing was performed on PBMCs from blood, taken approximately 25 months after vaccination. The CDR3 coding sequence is TGTGCCAGCAGCAGGAACAGGGTCTACGAGCAGTACTTC. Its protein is CASSRNRVYEQYF.